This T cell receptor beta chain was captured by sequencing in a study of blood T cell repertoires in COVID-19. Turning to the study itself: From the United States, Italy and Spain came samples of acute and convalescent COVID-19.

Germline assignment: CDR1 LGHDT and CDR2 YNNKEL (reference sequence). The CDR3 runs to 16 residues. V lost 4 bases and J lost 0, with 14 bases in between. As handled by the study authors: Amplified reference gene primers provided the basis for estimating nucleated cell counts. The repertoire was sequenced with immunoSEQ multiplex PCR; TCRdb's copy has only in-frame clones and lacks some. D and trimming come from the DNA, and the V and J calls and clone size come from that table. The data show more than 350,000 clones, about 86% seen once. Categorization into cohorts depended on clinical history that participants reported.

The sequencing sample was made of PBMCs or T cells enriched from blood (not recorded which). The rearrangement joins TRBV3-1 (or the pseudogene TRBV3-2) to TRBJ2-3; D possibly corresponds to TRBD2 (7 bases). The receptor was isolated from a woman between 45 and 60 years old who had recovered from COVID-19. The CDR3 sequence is CASSLWGGRSTDTQYF. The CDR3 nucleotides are TGTGCCAGCAGCCTGTGGGGGGGCCGCAGCACAGATACGCAGTATTTT.